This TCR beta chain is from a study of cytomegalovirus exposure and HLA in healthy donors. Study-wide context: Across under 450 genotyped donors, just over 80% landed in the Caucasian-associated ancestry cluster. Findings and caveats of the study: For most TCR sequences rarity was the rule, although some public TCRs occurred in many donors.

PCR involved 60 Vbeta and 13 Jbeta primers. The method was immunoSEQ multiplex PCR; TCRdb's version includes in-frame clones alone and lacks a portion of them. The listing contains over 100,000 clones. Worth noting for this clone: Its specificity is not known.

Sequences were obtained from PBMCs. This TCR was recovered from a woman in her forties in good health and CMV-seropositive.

The CDR3 coding sequence is TGTGCCAGCAGCAGGACCGGGGAGCCCCAGCATTTT. Its translation is CASSRTGEPQHF. The chain employs TRBV7-9 and TRBJ1-5; D is ambiguous. The CDR3 has 12 amino acids. The germline V gene has CDR1 SEHNR and CDR2 FQNEAQ (reference sequence). The V gene lost 5 bases and the J gene lost 8 bases, with 10 bases spanning the gap.